This T cell receptor beta chain was captured by sequencing in a study of OX40 agonist ivuxolimab in advanced cancers. Study details: Patients with hepatocellular carcinoma, melanoma, renal cell or head and neck cancer made up the dose-escalation patients.

Using immunoSEQ multiplex PCR, the repertoire was profiled, and TCRdb retains in-frame clones only, with some absent. The table has some 81,000 clones, 65% to 90% seen once. The CDR3 has 15 amino acids. V shed 0 bases and J shed 4 bases, with 10 bases lying between them. In germline, CDR1 is ENHRY, CDR2 SYGVKD. Autoimmune disease history or systemic immunosuppression led to patients being barred. Blood samples were obtained at baseline, cycle 4 day 1, and cycle 7 day 1. The rearrangement links TRBV10-3 to TRBJ1-3; D is possibly TRBD1 (6 bases). The clonotype was recovered from an adult with an advanced solid tumor such as melanoma, head and neck, liver or kidney cancer. Specimen: CD4+ or CD8+ T cells sorted from blood, collected in a trial of the OX40 agonist ivuxolimab. CDR3 in amino acids: CAISESPTGGNTIYF. The CDR3 nucleotides are TGTGCCATCAGTGAGTCCCCGACAGGCGGAAACACCATATATTTT.